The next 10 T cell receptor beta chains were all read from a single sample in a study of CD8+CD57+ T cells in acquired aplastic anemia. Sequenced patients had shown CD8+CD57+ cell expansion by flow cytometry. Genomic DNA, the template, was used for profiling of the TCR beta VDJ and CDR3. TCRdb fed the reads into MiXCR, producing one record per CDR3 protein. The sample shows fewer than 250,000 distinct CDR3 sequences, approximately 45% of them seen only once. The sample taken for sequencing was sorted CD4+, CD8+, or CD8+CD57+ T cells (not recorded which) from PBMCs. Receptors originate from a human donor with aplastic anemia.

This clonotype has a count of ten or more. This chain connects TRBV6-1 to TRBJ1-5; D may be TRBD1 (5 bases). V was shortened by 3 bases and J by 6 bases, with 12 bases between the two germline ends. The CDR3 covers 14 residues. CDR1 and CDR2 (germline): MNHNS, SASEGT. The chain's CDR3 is CASSDGALRQPQHF. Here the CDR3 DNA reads TGTGCCAGCAGTGACGGGGCCCTGCGTCAGCCCCAGCATTTT.

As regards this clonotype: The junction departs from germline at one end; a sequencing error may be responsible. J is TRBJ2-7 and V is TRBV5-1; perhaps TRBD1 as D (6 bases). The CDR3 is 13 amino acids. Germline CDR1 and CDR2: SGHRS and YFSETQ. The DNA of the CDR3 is TGTGCCAGCAGATCGAGGGACACCTACGAGCAGTACTTC. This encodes CASRSRDTYEQYF.

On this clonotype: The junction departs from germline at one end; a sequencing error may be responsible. The CDR3 loop reads CASSHRRNNPPLHF. The CDR3 region has the DNA TGTGCCAGCAGCCACCGGAGAAATAATCCACCCCTCCATTTT. This chain links TRBV7-2 with TRBJ1-6; the D is unclear. Looked up from germline, CDR1 is SGHTA and CDR2 is FQGNSA. This CDR3 is built from 14 residues. The full variable domain, in which reference TRBV7-2 and TRBJ1-6 provide the parts outside the CDR3, is GAGVSQSPSNKVTEKGKDVELRCDPISGHTALYWYRQSLGQGLEFLIYFQGNSAPDKSGLPSDRFSAERTGGSVSTLTIQRTQQEDSAVYLCASSHRRNNPPLHFGNGTRLTVT.

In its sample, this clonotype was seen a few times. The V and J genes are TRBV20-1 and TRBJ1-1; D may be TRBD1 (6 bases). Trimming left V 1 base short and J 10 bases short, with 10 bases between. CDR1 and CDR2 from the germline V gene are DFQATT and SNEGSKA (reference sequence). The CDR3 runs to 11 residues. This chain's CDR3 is CSARGIRGAFF. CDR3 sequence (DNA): TGCAGTGCTAGAGGAATCAGGGGAGCTTTCTTT.

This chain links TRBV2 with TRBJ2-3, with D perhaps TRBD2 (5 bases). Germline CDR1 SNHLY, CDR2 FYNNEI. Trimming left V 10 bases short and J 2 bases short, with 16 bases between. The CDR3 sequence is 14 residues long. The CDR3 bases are TGTGCCACACGGGCGGACTCCATCACAGATACGCAGTATTTT. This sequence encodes CATRADSITDTQYF.

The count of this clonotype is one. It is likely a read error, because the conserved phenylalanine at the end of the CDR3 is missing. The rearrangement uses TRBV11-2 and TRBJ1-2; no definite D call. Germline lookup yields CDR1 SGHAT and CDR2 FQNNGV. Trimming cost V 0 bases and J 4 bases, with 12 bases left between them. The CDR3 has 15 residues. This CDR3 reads CASSLDLISPYGYTC. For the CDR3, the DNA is TGTGCCAGCAGCTTAGATCTTATTAGTCCCTATGGCTACACCTGC.

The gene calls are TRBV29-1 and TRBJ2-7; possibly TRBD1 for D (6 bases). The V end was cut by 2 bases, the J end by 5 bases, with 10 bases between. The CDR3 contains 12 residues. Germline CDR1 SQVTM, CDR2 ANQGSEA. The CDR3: CSVEQGRNEQYF. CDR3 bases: TGCAGCGTTGAACAGGGGCGAAACGAGCAGTACTTC.

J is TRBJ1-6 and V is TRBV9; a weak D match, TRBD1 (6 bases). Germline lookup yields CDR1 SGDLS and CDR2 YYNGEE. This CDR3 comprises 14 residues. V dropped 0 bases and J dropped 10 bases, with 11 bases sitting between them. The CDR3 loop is CASSVDSGGSPLHF. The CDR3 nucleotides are TGTGCCAGCAGCGTAGATTCGGGGGGCTCACCCCTCCACTTT. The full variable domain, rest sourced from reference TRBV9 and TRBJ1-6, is DSGVTQTPKHLITATGQRVTLRCSPRSGDLSVYWYQQSLDQGLQFLIQYYNGEERAKGNILERFSAQQFPDLHSELNLSSLELGDSALYFCASSVDSGGSPLHFGNGTRLTVT.

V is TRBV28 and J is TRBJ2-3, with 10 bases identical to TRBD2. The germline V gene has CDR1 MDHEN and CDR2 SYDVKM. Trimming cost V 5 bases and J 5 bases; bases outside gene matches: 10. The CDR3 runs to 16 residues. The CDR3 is CASSPLLAGELDTQYF. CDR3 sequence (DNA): TGTGCCAGCAGTCCCCTCCTAGCGGGAGAATTAGATACGCAGTATTTT.

The chain's CDR3 is CASSGTGVDEQYF. In DNA, the CDR3 is TGTGCCAGCAGTGGGACGGGAGTGGACGAGCAGTACTTC. The V gene is TRBV7-2, the J gene TRBJ2-7; TRBD2 might be the D (6 bases). Germline lookup yields CDR1 SGHTA and CDR2 FQGNSA. Trimming removed 6 bases at V and 5 bases at J, with 14 bases between. The CDR3 sequence is 13 residues long.